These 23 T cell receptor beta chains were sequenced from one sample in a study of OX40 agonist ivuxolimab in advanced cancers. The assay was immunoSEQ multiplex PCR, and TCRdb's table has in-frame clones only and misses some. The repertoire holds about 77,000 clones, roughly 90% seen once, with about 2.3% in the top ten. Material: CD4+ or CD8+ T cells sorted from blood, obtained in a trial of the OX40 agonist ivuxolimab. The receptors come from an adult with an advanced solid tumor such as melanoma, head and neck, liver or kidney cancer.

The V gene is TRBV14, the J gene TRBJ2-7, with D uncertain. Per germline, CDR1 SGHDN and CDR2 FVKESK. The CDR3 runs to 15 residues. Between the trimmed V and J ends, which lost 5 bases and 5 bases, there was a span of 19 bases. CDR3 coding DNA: TGTGCCAGCAGCTCAACCCACAAGGGATTTGACGAGCAGTACTTC. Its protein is CASSSTHKGFDEQYF.

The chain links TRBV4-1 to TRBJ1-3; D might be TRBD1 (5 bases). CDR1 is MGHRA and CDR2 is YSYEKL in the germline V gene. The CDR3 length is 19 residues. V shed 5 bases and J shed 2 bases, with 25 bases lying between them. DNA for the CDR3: TGCGCCAGCAGCTTTCAGCCGGGACCGACGAGCGGGACTGGAAACACCATATATTTT. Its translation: CASSFQPGPTSGTGNTIYF.

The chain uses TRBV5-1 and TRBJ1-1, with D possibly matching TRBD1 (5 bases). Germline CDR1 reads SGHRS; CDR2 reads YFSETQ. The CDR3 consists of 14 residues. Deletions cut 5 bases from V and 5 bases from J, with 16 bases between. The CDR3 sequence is CASSVQGEGTEAFF. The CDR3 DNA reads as TGCGCCAGCAGTGTCCAGGGAGAAGGAACTGAAGCTTTCTTT.

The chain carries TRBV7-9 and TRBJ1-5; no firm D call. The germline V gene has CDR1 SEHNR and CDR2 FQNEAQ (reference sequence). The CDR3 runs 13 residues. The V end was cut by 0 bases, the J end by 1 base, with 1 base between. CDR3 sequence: CASSLASNQPQHF. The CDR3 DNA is TGTGCCAGCAGCTTAGCCAGCAATCAGCCCCAGCATTTT.

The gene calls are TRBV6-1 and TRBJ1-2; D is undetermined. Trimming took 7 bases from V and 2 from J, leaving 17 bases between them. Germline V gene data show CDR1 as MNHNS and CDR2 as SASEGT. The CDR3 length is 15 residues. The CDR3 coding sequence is TGTGCCAGCACCCGAGACATCGCCTTAAACTATGGCTACACCTTC. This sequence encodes CASTRDIALNYGYTF.

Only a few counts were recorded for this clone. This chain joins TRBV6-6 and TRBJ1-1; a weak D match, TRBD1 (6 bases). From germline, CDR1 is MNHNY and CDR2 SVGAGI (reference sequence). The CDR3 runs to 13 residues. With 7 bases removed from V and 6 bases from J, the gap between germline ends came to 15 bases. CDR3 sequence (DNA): TGTGCCAGCAATGCACAGGGTTTGGCTGAAGCTTTCTTT. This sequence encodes CASNAQGLAEAFF.

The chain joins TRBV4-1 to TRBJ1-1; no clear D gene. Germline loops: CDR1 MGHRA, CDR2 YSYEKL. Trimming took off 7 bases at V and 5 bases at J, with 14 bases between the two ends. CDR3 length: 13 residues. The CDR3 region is CASNTVLSTEAFF. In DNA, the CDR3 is TGCGCCAGCAACACGGTCCTGAGTACTGAAGCTTTCTTT.

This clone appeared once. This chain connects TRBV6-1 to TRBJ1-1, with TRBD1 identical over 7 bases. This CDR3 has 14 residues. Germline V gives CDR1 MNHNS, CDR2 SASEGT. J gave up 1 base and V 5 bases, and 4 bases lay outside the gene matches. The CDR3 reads CASSPRQGNTEAFF. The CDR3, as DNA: TGTGCCAGCAGTCCACGACAGGGGAACACTGAAGCTTTCTTT.

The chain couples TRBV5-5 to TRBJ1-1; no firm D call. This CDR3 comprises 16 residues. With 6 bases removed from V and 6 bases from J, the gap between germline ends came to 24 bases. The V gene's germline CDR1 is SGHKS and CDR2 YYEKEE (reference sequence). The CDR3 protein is CASTREPGPFSAEAFF. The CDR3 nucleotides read TGTGCCAGCACTAGAGAACCGGGTCCCTTTTCGGCTGAAGCTTTCTTT.

DNA of the CDR3: TGTGCCAGCAGCTTAGACCCCCTAGCCGTAACAGATACGCAGTATTTT. Translated: CASSLDPLAVTDTQYF. This chain joins TRBV7-9 and TRBJ2-3; weak D call: TRBD2 (5 bases). V lost 1 base and J 3 bases, leaving 14 bases between the germline ends. This CDR3 spans 16 amino acids. The germline CDR1 and CDR2 sequences are SEHNR and FQNEAQ (reference sequence).

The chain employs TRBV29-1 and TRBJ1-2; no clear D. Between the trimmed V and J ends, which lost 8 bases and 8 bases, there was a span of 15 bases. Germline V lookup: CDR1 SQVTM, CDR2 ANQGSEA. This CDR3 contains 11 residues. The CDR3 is CSSRGLEGYTF. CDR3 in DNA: TGCAGCTCCCGGGGTCTCGAGGGCTACACCTTC.

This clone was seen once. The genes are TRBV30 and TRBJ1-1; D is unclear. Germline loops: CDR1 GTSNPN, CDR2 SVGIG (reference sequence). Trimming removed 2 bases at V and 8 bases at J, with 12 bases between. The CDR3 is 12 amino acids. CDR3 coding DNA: TGTGCCTGGAGTCTCGCCCCCGGGGAAGCTTTCTTT. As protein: CAWSLAPGEAFF.

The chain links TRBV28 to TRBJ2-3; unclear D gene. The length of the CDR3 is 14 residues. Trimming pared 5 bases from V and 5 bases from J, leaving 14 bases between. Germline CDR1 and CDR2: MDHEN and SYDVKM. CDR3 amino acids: CASSPVVRRDTQYF. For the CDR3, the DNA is TGTGCCAGCAGTCCAGTGGTCCGGCGAGATACGCAGTATTTT.

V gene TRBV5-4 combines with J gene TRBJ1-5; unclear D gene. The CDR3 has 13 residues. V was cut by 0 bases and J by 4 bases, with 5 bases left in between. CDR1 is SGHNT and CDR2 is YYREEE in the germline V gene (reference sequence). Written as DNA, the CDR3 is TGTGCCAGCAGCTTGGGCCTAAATCAGCCCCAGCATTTT. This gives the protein CASSLGLNQPQHF.

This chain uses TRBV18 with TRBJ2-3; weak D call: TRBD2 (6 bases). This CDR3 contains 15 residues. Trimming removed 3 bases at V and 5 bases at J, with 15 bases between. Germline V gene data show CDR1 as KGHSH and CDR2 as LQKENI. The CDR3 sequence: CASSPFWDGGDTQYF. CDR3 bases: TGTGCCAGCTCACCCTTTTGGGACGGGGGAGATACGCAGTATTTT.

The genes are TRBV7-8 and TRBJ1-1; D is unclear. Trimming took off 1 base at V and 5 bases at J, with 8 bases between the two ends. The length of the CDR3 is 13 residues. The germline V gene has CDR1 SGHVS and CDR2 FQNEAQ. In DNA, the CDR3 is TGTGCCAGCAGCTTAGTACCCGATACTGAAGCTTTCTTT. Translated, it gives CASSLVPDTEAFF.

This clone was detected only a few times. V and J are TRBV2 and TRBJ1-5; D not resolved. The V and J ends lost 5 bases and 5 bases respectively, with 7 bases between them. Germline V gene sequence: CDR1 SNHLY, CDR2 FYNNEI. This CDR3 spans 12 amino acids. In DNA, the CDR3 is TGTGCCAGCAGTCAAGATTATCAGCCCCAGCATTTT. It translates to CASSQDYQPQHF.

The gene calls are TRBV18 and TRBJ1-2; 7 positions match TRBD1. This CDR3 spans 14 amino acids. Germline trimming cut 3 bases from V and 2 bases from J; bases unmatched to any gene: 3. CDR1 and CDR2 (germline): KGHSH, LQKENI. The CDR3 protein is CASSPDRENYGYTF. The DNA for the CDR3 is TGTGCCAGCTCACCCGACAGGGAGAACTATGGCTACACCTTC. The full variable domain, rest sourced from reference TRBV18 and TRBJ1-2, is NAGVMQNPRHLVRRRGQEARLRCSPMKGHSHVYWYRQLPEEGLKFMVYLQKENIIDESGMPKERFSAEFPKEGPSILRIQQVVRGDSAAYFCASSPDRENYGYTFGSGTRLTVV.

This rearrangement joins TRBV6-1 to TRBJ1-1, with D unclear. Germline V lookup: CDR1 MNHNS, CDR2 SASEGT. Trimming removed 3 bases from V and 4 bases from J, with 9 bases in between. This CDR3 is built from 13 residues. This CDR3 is CASSEVASTEAFF. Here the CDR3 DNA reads TGTGCCAGCAGTGAGGTGGCGAGCACTGAAGCTTTCTTT.

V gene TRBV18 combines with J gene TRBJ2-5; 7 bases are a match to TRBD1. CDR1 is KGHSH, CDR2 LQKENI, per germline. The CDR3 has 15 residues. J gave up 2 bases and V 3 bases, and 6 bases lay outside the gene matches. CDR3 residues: CASSPLTGYQETQYF. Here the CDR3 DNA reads TGTGCCAGCTCACCCTTGACAGGGTATCAAGAGACCCAGTACTTC.

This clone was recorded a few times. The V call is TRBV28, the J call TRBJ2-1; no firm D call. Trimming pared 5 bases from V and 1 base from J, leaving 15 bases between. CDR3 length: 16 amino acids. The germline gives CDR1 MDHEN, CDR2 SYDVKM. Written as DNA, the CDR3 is TGTGCCAGCAGTGAGACGGCATATTATTCCTACAATGAGCAGTTCTTC. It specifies CASSETAYYSYNEQFF.

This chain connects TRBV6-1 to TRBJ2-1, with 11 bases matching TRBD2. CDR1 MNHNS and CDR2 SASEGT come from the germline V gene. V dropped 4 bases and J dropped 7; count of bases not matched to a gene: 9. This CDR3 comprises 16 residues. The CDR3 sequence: CASSGGGLAETNEQFF. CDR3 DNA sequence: TGTGCCAGCAGTGGGGGGGGACTAGCGGAGACTAATGAGCAGTTCTTC.

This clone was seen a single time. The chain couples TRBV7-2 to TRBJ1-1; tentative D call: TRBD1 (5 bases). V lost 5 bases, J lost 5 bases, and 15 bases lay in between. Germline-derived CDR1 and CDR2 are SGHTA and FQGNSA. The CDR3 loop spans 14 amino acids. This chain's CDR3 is CASSVWDGLTEAFF. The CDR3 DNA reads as TGTGCCAGCAGCGTCTGGGACGGCTTGACTGAAGCTTTCTTT.